The rows below give T cell receptor beta chains drawn from one sample of a study of shared clonotypes between healthy human individuals. Only in-frame clones appear in the TCRdb table, and some are missing; sequencing was by immunoSEQ multiplex PCR. The table lists approximately 500,000 clones, almost 97% of them singletons. Input material: naive CD4+ T cells sorted from blood. The receptors here all came from a woman in her 30s in good health. The CDR3 runs from the conserved cysteine through the conserved F or W. A D gene is named only where the DNA matches it firmly. A clone size is listed for some rows: how often the clone was seen (once, few, many), or a class if it is expanded.

J gene,D gene,V gene,clone size,CDR3 protein
TRBJ2-2,NA,TRBV6-1,NA,CASTPDSPNTGELFF
TRBJ2-1,TRBD2,TRBV19,NA,CASSPRLAGVYNEQFF
TRBJ1-1,NA,TRBV29-1,NA,CSVDSGGVMNTEAFF
TRBJ2-3,TRBD2,TRBV5-4,NA,CASSFRLAESTDTQYF
TRBJ2-7,TRBD2,TRBV18,NA,CASSPPSGYSYEQYF
TRBJ2-1,TRBD2,TRBV6-1,once,CASWRESAYNEQFF
TRBJ1-4,NA,TRBV18,NA,CASSPGPTNEKLFF
TRBJ2-7,TRBD1,TRBV5-1,NA,CASSLAGTGDQQYF
TRBJ2-3,NA,TRBV5-4,NA,CASSLPTLGTDTQYF
TRBJ2-2,NA,TRBV7-6,NA,CASSLAQGGYTGELFF
TRBJ2-5,NA,TRBV5-1,NA,CASSLAGDHVETQYF
TRBJ1-1,NA,TRBV7-9,NA,CASSLLEAFF
TRBJ2-2,TRBD1,TRBV29-1,NA,CSGGTGGGTGELFF
TRBJ1-6,TRBD1,TRBV6-5,NA,CASSYTPGQGGSPLHF
TRBJ2-1,NA,TRBV2,NA,CASSNLWVGEQFF
TRBJ2-2,TRBD1,TRBV7-8,NA,CASSADRDKTGELFF
TRBJ2-5,NA,TRBV18,NA,CASSPVEGQETQYF
TRBJ2-1,NA,TRBV11-2,NA,CAQGRNEQFF
TRBJ2-7,NA,TRBV7-2,NA,CASTYYSGPFGSYEQYF
TRBJ1-2,TRBD1,TRBV5-1,NA,CASSFDRGIDYGYTF
TRBJ2-7,NA,TRBV28,once,CASIHYEQYF
TRBJ1-2,NA,TRBV13,NA,CASSLGTKGITF
TRBJ2-7,NA,TRBV5-1,NA,CASRDPTGYEQYF
TRBJ2-7,NA,TRBV28,NA,CAIASTFQPTYEQYF
TRBJ1-5,NA,TRBV7-8,NA,CASSQPGVEPQHF
TRBJ2-1,NA,TRBV5-1,NA,CASSLVVGLYNEQFF
TRBJ2-7,NA,TRBV6-1,NA,CASKKNHGTYEQYF
TRBJ1-6,TRBD1,TRBV28,NA,CASRTGTLNSPLHF
TRBJ2-5,NA,TRBV10-3,NA,CAIKGLRETQYF
TRBJ2-5,TRBD2,TRBV11-2,NA,CASSTPGLQETQYF
TRBJ2-3,NA,TRBV5-4,NA,CASSLAAGGTDTQYF
TRBJ2-7,TRBD1,TRBV5-1,NA,CASSYRTGAGEQYF
TRBJ1-5,TRBD1,TRBV28,NA,CASSFGLGTGALDQPQHF
TRBJ1-2,NA,TRBV7-9,NA,CASSALMGGSGYTF
TRBJ2-7,TRBD2,TRBV4-1,NA,CASSRTSGTSGSVYEQYF
TRBJ1-5,NA,TRBV27,NA,CASSRRAADHQPQHF
TRBJ2-5,NA,TRBV2,once,CASSGEVGSHAYF
TRBJ2-7,NA,TRBV18,NA,CASSAAERTYEQYF
TRBJ2-7,NA,TRBV6-5,NA,CASSETGRDIYEQYF
TRBJ2-3,NA,TRBV4-1,NA,CASKDAGTQYF
TRBJ2-7,TRBD2,TRBV28,NA,CASSSPGVSGRIRQYF
TRBJ2-7,TRBD1,TRBV6-1,NA,CASSEPDRPSEQYF
NA,NA,TRBV28,NA,CASSLGLGQFYEQYF
TRBJ1-6,TRBD1,TRBV30,NA,CACQPGQSNSPLHF
TRBJ2-3,NA,TRBV28,NA,CASPGPGRSLADTQYF
TRBJ2-7,TRBD1,TRBV4-2,NA,CASSQSTGQVYEQYF
TRBJ1-1,NA,TRBV19,once,CASSIAVRGSGTEAFF
TRBJ2-3,TRBD1,TRBV12-5,NA,CASGTSPTGGWDTQYF
TRBJ1-2,NA,TRBV6-1,once,CASKTEGYGYTF